This T cell receptor (beta chain) was identified during a study of cytomegalovirus exposure and HLA in healthy donors. Whole-study findings and limits: The majority of TCR sequences were rare, yet some public TCRs appeared in many donors.

Germline CDR1 and CDR2: MGHRA and YSYEKL. The V end was cut by 3 bases, the J end by 1 base, with 12 bases between. The CDR3 length is 15 residues. A few counts support this clone. Its antigen is as yet unknown. Sequenced by immunoSEQ multiplex PCR; TCRdb stores in-frame clones only, minus some. The sample contains 150,000 to 200,000 clones, about three quarters of which appear only once. The sample was PBMCs. This rearrangement joins TRBV4-1 to TRBJ1-1, with no clear D. This clonotype was sampled from a woman aged 30 to 39 in good health and CMV-seronegative. CDR3 protein: CASSQSLRANTEAFF. In DNA, the CDR3 is TGCGCCAGCAGCCAGAGCCTGAGAGCGAACACTGAAGCTTTCTTT.